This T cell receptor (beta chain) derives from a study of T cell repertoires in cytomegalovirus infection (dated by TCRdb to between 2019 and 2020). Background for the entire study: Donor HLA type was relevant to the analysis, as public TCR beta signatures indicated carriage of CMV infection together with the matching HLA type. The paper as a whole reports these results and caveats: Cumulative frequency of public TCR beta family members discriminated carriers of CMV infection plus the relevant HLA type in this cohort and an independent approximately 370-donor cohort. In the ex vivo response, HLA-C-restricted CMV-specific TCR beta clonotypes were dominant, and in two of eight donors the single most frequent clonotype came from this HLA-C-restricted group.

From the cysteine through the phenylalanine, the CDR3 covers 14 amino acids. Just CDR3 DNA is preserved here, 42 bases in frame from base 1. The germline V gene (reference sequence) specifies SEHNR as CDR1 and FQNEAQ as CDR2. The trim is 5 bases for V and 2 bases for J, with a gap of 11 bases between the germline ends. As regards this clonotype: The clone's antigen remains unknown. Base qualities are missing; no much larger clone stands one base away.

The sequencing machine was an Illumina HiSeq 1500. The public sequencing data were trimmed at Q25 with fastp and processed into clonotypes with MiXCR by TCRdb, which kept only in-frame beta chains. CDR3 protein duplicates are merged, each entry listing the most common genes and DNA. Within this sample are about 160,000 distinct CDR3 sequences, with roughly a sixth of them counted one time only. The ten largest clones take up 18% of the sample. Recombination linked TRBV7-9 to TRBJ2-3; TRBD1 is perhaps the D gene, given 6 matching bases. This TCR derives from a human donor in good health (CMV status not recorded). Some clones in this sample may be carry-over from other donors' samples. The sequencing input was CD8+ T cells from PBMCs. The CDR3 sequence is CASSTSGATDTQYF. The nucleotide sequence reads TGTGCCAGCAGCACCTCAGGGGCCACAGATACGCAGTATTTT. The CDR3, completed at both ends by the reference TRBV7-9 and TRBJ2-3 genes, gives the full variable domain DTGVSQNPRHKITKRGQNVTFRCDPISEHNRLYWYRQTLGQGPEFLTYFQNEAQLEKSRLLSDRFSAERPKGSFSTLEIQRTEQGDSAMYLCASSTSGATDTQYFGPGTRLTVL.